Shown below are 27 T cell receptor beta chains from a single sample sequenced in a study of blood T cell repertoires in COVID-19 (dated by TCRdb to the early 2020s). Library method: the immunoSEQ multiplex PCR assay. This is the immuneACCESS table as TCRdb keeps it, with only in-frame sequences that have V and J called. A part of the clones is gone; compared with another copy, unresolved V genes explain less than half, and the rest is unexplained. Recorded for this sample are some 290,000 clones; roughly 89% of them occurred a single time. The ten largest clones represent roughly a tenth of the sample. The sample comprised PBMCs or T cells enriched from blood (not recorded which). The source is a woman in her twenties or thirties who had recovered from COVID-19.

V is TRBV28 and J is TRBJ2-7; D is possibly TRBD1 (5 bases). V dropped 4 bases and J dropped 3 bases, with 7 bases sitting between them. CDR3 length equals 12 residues. CDR1 MDHEN and CDR2 SYDVKM come from the germline V gene. CDR3 nucleotide sequence: TGTGCCAGCAGTTCCGACAGCTACGAGCAGTACTTC. Protein sequence: CASSSDSYEQYF.

The chain employs TRBV6-6 and TRBJ1-4; TRBD1 agrees at 9 bases. The CDR3 spans 17 residues. V lost 5 bases to trimming and J lost 8 bases; unmatched junction nucleotides: 15. CDR1 is MNHNY, CDR2 SVGAGI, per germline (reference sequence). CDR3 in amino acids: CASSQTKPGQGGEKLFF. The CDR3 DNA reads as TGTGCCAGCAGTCAAACTAAACCGGGACAGGGAGGGGAAAAACTGTTTTTT.

The chain recombines TRBV9 with TRBJ1-4; 8 nucleotides align to TRBD1. This CDR3 spans 15 amino acids. Germline V lookup: CDR1 SGDLS, CDR2 YYNGEE. The J segment lost 8 bases and the V segment lost 3 bases, leaving 9 bases of the junction unmatched. In DNA, the CDR3 is TGTGCCAGCAGCGAATCGACAGGGGTGGGCGAAAAACTGTTTTTT. Protein sequence: CASSESTGVGEKLFF. Full variable domain (rest looked up from reference TRBV9 and TRBJ1-4): DSGVTQTPKHLITATGQRVTLRCSPRSGDLSVYWYQQSLDQGLQFLIQYYNGEERAKGNILERFSAQQFPDLHSELNLSSLELGDSALYFCASSESTGVGEKLFFGSGTQLSVL.

J is TRBJ2-7 and V is TRBV28; no firm D call. CDR3 length equals 12 residues. V shed 6 bases and J shed 4 bases, with 10 bases lying between them. CDR1 MDHEN and CDR2 SYDVKM come from the germline V gene. CDR3 DNA: TGTGCCAGCAGCCAGAATCAATACGAGCAGTACTTC. It is translated as CASSQNQYEQYF. The entire variable domain, with the rest obtained from reference TRBV28 and TRBJ2-7, is as follows: DVKVTQSSRYLVKRTGEKVFLECVQDMDHENMFWYRQDPGLGLRLIYFSYDVKMKEKGDIPEGYSVSREKKERFSLILESASTNQTSMYLCASSQNQYEQYFGPGTRLTVT.

The CDR3 region is CASSLARGVSYEQYF. The CDR3 nucleotides are TGTGCCAGCAGCTTAGCCCGCGGGGTCTCCTACGAGCAGTACTTC. The chain uses TRBV11-2 and TRBJ2-7, with D perhaps TRBD2 (6 bases). Germline CDR1 SGHAT, CDR2 FQNNGV. V was shortened by 1 base and J by 0 bases, with 10 bases between the two germline ends. This CDR3 contains 15 residues. Supplemented by reference TRBV11-2 and TRBJ2-7, the full variable domain reads EAGVAQSPRYKIIEKRQSVAFWCNPISGHATLYWYQQILGQGPKLLIQFQNNGVVDDSQLPKDRFSAERLKGVDSTLKIQPAKLEDSAVYLCASSLARGVSYEQYFGPGTRLTVT.

The chain recombines TRBV11-1 with TRBJ1-6, with D uncertain. V was pared by 5 bases and J by 6 bases, with 5 bases between. This CDR3 spans 12 amino acids. In germline, CDR1 is SGHAT, CDR2 FQDESV (reference sequence). CDR3 sequence: CASSLPNSPLHF. CDR3 bases: TGTGCCAGCAGCCTACCTAATTCACCCCTCCACTTT.

The chain carries TRBV13 and TRBJ1-4; no clear D. V dropped 2 bases and J dropped 7 bases, with 11 bases sitting between them. In germline, CDR1 is PRHDT, CDR2 FYEKMQ (reference sequence). The CDR3 length is 14 residues. CDR3 nucleotides: TGTGCCAGCAGCTTACCCGGGCGGGTTGAAAAACTGTTTTTT. Translated, it gives CASSLPGRVEKLFF. Complete variable domain (other parts from reference TRBV13 and TRBJ1-4): AAGVIQSPRHLIKEKRETATLKCYPIPRHDTVYWYQQGPGQDPQFLISFYEKMQSDKGSIPDRFSAQQFSDYHSELNMSSLELGDSALYFCASSLPGRVEKLFFGSGTQLSVL.

The chain joins TRBV19 to TRBJ2-1, with 13 bases lining up with TRBD2. V dropped 9 bases and J dropped 2; count of bases not matched to a gene: 1. CDR3 length: 14 amino acids. The germline CDR1 and CDR2 sequences are LNHDA and SQIVND (reference sequence). CDR3: CASTSGRAYNEQFF. The CDR3 DNA reads as TGTGCCAGCACTAGCGGGAGGGCCTACAATGAGCAGTTCTTC. The whole variable domain, remainder taken from reference TRBV19 and TRBJ2-1, is DGGITQSPKYLFRKEGQNVTLSCEQNLNHDAMYWYRQDPGQGLRLIYYSQIVNDFQKGDIAEGYSVSREKKESFPLTVTSAQKNPTAFYLCASTSGRAYNEQFFGPGTRLTVL.

The rearrangement uses TRBV5-1 and TRBJ1-3; the match to TRBD1 covers 7 bases. Germline loops: CDR1 SGHRS, CDR2 YFSETQ. J lost 4 bases, V lost 2 bases, and 9 bases had no gene match. The CDR3 spans 16 residues. The CDR3 is CASSLEKGTAGNTIYF. The CDR3 nucleotides read TGCGCCAGCAGCTTAGAAAAAGGGACAGCCGGAAACACCATATATTTT.

The chain employs TRBV5-4 and TRBJ2-3; 10 nucleotides line up with TRBD2. The germline V gene encodes CDR1 SGHNT and CDR2 YYREEE (reference sequence). The CDR3 extends over 16 amino acids. Unmatched junction bases numbered 7, after V lost 5 bases and J lost 1 base. For the CDR3, the DNA is TGTGCCAGCAGTATGGGTACTAGCGGGGGCACAGATACGCAGTATTTT. Encoded protein: CASSMGTSGGTDTQYF. Full variable domain (remainder filled in from reference TRBV5-4 and TRBJ2-3): ETGVTQSPTHLIKTRGQQVTLRCSSQSGHNTVSWYQQALGQGPQFIFQYYREEENGRGNFPPRFSGLQFPNYSSELNVNALELDDSALYLCASSMGTSGGTDTQYFGPGTRLTVL.

This rearrangement joins TRBV5-1 to TRBJ2-7; weak D call: TRBD2 (6 bases). The CDR3 loop spans 15 amino acids. Germline V CDR1 and CDR2: SGHRS, YFSETQ. The V gene lost 0 bases and the J gene lost 2 bases, with 12 bases spanning the gap. CDR3 coding DNA: TGCGCCAGCAGCTTGGCCGGGACTCAGACCTACGAGCAGTACTTC. It yields the protein CASSLAGTQTYEQYF.

This clone came up once. Here the CDR3 DNA reads TGTGCCAGCAGCGCCTCGGGGGGTGCCGGGGAGCTGTTTTTT. Protein sequence: CASSASGGAGELFF. The chain joins TRBV28 to TRBJ2-2; 7 bases line up with TRBD2. Trimming at V came to 6 bases and at J to 6 bases, leaving 7 bases not matched to a gene. The CDR3 consists of 14 residues. The germline gives CDR1 MDHEN, CDR2 SYDVKM.

V is TRBV7-2 and J is TRBJ1-3; perhaps TRBD1 as D (5 bases). V was shortened by 5 bases and J by 3 bases, with 17 bases between the two germline ends. The CDR3 totals 16 residues. The germline V gene encodes CDR1 SGHTA and CDR2 FQGNSA. CDR3 amino acids: CASSSSLGGFGNTIYF. CDR3 nucleotides: TGTGCCAGCAGCAGTAGCCTGGGGGGTTTTGGAAACACCATATATTTT.

V gene TRBV6-5 combines with J gene TRBJ1-5; 7 nucleotides agree with TRBD1. Trimming removed 9 bases from V and 3 bases from J; junction bases left unmatched: 5. This CDR3 has 13 residues. Germline CDR1 reads MNHEY; CDR2 reads SVGAGI. DNA of the CDR3: TGTGCCAGTAGGGACAGCTACAATCAGCCCCAGCATTTT. The encoded protein is CASRDSYNQPQHF.

In its sample, this clone was seen once. The chain joins TRBV6-2 or TRBV6-3 to TRBJ1-5, with 7 bases aligning to TRBD1. Germline V gene data show CDR1 as MNHEY and CDR2 as SVGEGT. V dropped 1 base and J dropped 2; count of bases not matched to a gene: 2. The CDR3 consists of 15 residues. The CDR3, as DNA: TGTGCCAGCAGTTACTACAGGGGAGGCAATCAGCCCCAGCATTTT. Translating it yields CASSYYRGGNQPQHF.

In its sample, this clone was seen once. The chain links TRBV27 to TRBJ1-1, with 7 bases identical to TRBD1. After removal of 5 bases from V and 1 base from J, the junction contained 7 bases not matched to a gene. Germline lookup yields CDR1 MNHEY and CDR2 SMNVEV (reference sequence). This CDR3 is built from 15 residues. This CDR3 is CASSPHNRGNTEAFF. Written as DNA, the CDR3 is TGTGCCAGCAGTCCACATAACAGGGGGAACACTGAAGCTTTCTTT.

The chain links TRBV5-1 to TRBJ2-5, with a possible D match to TRBD2 (6 bases). CDR1 SGHRS and CDR2 YFSETQ come from the germline V gene. Trimming took off 4 bases at V and 5 bases at J, with 15 bases between the two ends. The length of the CDR3 is 14 residues. As DNA, the CDR3 is TGCGCCAGCAGCCTTCAACCTAGCGAGGAGACCCAGTACTTC. Its protein is CASSLQPSEETQYF.

The CDR3 loop is CASSTTGTGNYEQYF. The CDR3 DNA reads TGTGCCAGCTCGACCACCGGGACAGGGAATTACGAGCAGTACTTC. The V call is TRBV6-5, the J call TRBJ2-7, with TRBD1 identical over 9 bases. Germline CDR1 and CDR2: MNHEY and SVGAGI. The CDR3 consists of 15 residues. Losses at the gene ends were 8 bases for V and 4 bases for J; bases not matched to a gene: 12.

The rearrangement joins TRBV29-1 to TRBJ2-1; the match to TRBD1 covers 8 bases. The J segment lost 0 bases and the V segment lost 7 bases, leaving 8 bases of the junction unmatched. Germline V gene lookup returns CDR1 SQVTM and CDR2 ANQGSEA. This CDR3 is built from 15 residues. CDR3 bases: TGCAGCGCCCCAAGGCAGGGGGCCTCCTACAATGAGCAGTTCTTC. Its translation: CSAPRQGASYNEQFF.

The chain has TRBV27 and TRBJ1-2; tentatively, D is TRBD1 (5 bases). Germline assignment: CDR1 MNHEY and CDR2 SMNVEV (reference sequence). The CDR3 sequence is 15 residues long. V dropped 1 base and J dropped 4 bases, with 13 bases sitting between them. In nucleotides, the CDR3 is TGTGCCAGCAGTTTATTGGGAGGGGTCGGCTATGGCTACACCTTC. Translation gives CASSLLGGVGYGYTF.

The gene calls are TRBV9 and TRBJ2-1, with TRBD2 as a possible D gene (5 bases). CDR1 and CDR2 (germline): SGDLS, YYNGEE. This CDR3 contains 14 residues. V lost 3 bases and J lost 9, with 16 bases in between. CDR3 sequence (DNA): TGTGCCAGCAGCGCTCCGTCCGGGAAGGGTGAGCAGTTCTTC. This sequence encodes CASSAPSGKGEQFF. The full variable domain, rest sourced from reference TRBV9 and TRBJ2-1, is DSGVTQTPKHLITATGQRVTLRCSPRSGDLSVYWYQQSLDQGLQFLIQYYNGEERAKGNILERFSAQQFPDLHSELNLSSLELGDSALYFCASSAPSGKGEQFFGPGTRLTVL.

The genes are TRBV19 and TRBJ2-3; D is possibly TRBD2 (6 bases). Germline V CDR1 and CDR2: LNHDA, SQIVND (reference sequence). V lost 3 bases and J lost 4, with 26 bases in between. The CDR3 runs to 19 residues. Here the CDR3 reads CASSMRSHYGGGPPDTQYF. CDR3 nucleotides: TGTGCCAGTAGTATGAGGTCCCACTATGGCGGAGGGCCCCCAGATACGCAGTATTTT.

This rearrangement joins TRBV5-6 to TRBJ2-1; D is uncertain. This CDR3 contains 13 residues. Between the trimmed V and J ends, which lost 4 bases and 9 bases, there was a span of 14 bases. The germline CDR1 and CDR2 sequences are SGHDT and YYEEEE. CDR3 amino acids: CASSLTPRIEQFF. In DNA, the CDR3 is TGTGCCAGCAGCCTCACCCCGAGGATTGAGCAGTTCTTC.

V usage is TRBV7-9 and J usage is TRBJ2-7; 9 bases are a match to TRBD1. The V gene's germline CDR1 is SEHNR and CDR2 FQNEAQ (reference sequence). V dropped 3 bases and J dropped 2; count of bases not matched to a gene: 8. There are 16 residues in the CDR3. As DNA, the CDR3 is TGTGCCAGCAGCTTGGGGAGCACAGGGGGCGCCTACGAGCAGTACTTC. Protein product: CASSLGSTGGAYEQYF.

The chain links TRBV28 to TRBJ1-2; D not certain. The germline CDR1 and CDR2 sequences are MDHEN and SYDVKM. Deletions cut 7 bases from V and 0 bases from J, with 18 bases between. This CDR3 has 16 residues. This CDR3 reads CASTTAPAAANYGYTF. As DNA, the CDR3 is TGTGCCAGCACTACCGCCCCCGCGGCAGCTAACTATGGCTACACCTTC.

The chain has TRBV19 and TRBJ1-3; the match to TRBD1 covers 7 bases. This CDR3 comprises 16 residues. The germline gives CDR1 LNHDA, CDR2 SQIVND (reference sequence). The J segment lost 3 bases and the V segment lost 6 bases, leaving 11 bases of the junction unmatched. The CDR3 DNA sequence: TGTGCCAGTAGGACCCCGACAGGGAGGCTTGGAAACACCATATATTTT. It encodes CASRTPTGRLGNTIYF.

The V call is TRBV12-5, the J call TRBJ2-5, with D possibly matching TRBD2 (5 bases). CDR3 size: 15 residues. V lost 0 bases, J lost 4 bases, and 12 bases lay in between. The germline V gene encodes CDR1 LGHNT and CDR2 FRNRAP. Here the CDR3 reads CASGLVLGMGETQYF. The CDR3 DNA follows: TGTGCTAGTGGTTTGGTACTAGGGATGGGAGAGACCCAGTACTTC.